The 15 T cell receptor beta chains below come from one sample, sequenced in a study of radiotherapy plus CTLA-4 blockade in lung cancer. Some clones are missing from TCRdb's copy, which holds only in-frame ones; the method was immunoSEQ multiplex PCR. The sample shows 24,000 or so clones, about three quarters of them seen only once. The input for sequencing was peripheral blood, taken from a patient treated with radiotherapy plus ipilimumab. These receptors all stem from a human donor with non-small cell lung cancer who had stable disease on radiotherapy plus ipilimumab.

This rearrangement joins TRBV9 to TRBJ1-1, with TRBD1 matching 9 bases. The CDR3 spans 15 residues. Per the germline V gene, CDR1 is SGDLS and CDR2 is YYNGEE. Losses at the gene ends were 4 bases for V and 3 bases for J; bases not matched to a gene: 7. CDR3 DNA sequence: TGTGCCAGCAGCACCACAGGGGGCGCGGACACTGAAGCTTTCTTT. Its protein is CASSTTGGADTEAFF. Full variable domain (missing parts from reference TRBV9 and TRBJ1-1): DSGVTQTPKHLITATGQRVTLRCSPRSGDLSVYWYQQSLDQGLQFLIQYYNGEERAKGNILERFSAQQFPDLHSELNLSSLELGDSALYFCASSTTGGADTEAFFGQGTRLTVV.

This clone was detected only once. The chain carries TRBV2 and TRBJ2-7; 9 bases align to TRBD1. The germline V gene encodes CDR1 SNHLY and CDR2 FYNNEI. The CDR3 totals 14 residues. The junction had 5 bases not matched to a gene; V was cut back by 8 bases and J by 0 bases. In DNA, the CDR3 is TGTGCCAGCGACAGGGGGGACACCTCCTACGAGCAGTACTTC. Encoded protein: CASDRGDTSYEQYF. Full variable domain (missing parts from reference TRBV2 and TRBJ2-7): EPEVTQTPSHQVTQMGQEVILRCVPISNHLYFYWYRQILGQKVEFLVSFYNNEISEKSEIFDDQFSVERPDGSNFTLKIRSTKLEDSAMYFCASDRGDTSYEQYFGPGTRLTVT.

The chain employs TRBV4-1 and TRBJ2-1; TRBD2 agrees at 15 bases. In germline, CDR1 is MGHRA, CDR2 YSYEKL. The CDR3 runs to 16 residues. The trim removed 3 bases at V and 8 bases at J, leaving 5 bases unmatched. In DNA form, the CDR3 reads TGCGCCAGCAGCCATCTCGGACTAGCGGGAGGGCATGAGCAGTTCTTC. Its protein is CASSHLGLAGGHEQFF.

V gene TRBV7-3 combines with J gene TRBJ2-7; tentatively, D is TRBD1 (7 bases). Germline V gene data show CDR1 as SGHTA and CDR2 as FQGTGA. Trimming stripped 5 bases from V and 3 bases from J, with 14 bases between. This CDR3 is 14 amino acids long. CDR3 sequence reads: CASSQGGGFYEQYF. CDR3 in DNA: TGTGCCAGCAGCCAGGGGGGCGGCTTCTACGAGCAGTACTTC.

The gene calls are TRBV7-2 and TRBJ2-7; TRBD2 matches at 9 bases. The germline gives CDR1 SGHTA, CDR2 FQGNSA. The CDR3 is made up of 13 amino acids. V dropped 5 bases and J dropped 2; count of bases not matched to a gene: 1. The CDR3 DNA reads as TGTGCCAGCAGCGGCGGGAGGGCCTACGAGCAGTACTTC. This sequence encodes CASSGGRAYEQYF.

The chain joins TRBV7-2 to TRBJ2-1; D might be TRBD2 (5 bases). The CDR3 contains 16 residues. Per germline, CDR1 SGHTA and CDR2 FQGNSA. V lost 10 bases and J lost 6, with 25 bases in between. CDR3 amino acids: CAIGNGYNLRSNEQFF. The CDR3 coding sequence is TGTGCCATCGGGAATGGCTACAACCTAAGGAGCAATGAGCAGTTCTTC.

J is TRBJ2-2 and V is TRBV12-5, with D unclear. The CDR3 is 15 residues long. Germline V gene data show CDR1 as LGHNT and CDR2 as FRNRAP. V was pared by 0 bases and J by 5 bases, with 10 bases between. The CDR3 DNA follows: TGTGCTAGTGGTTTGGTCCGATTCAATACCGGGGAGCTGTTTTTT. Translation: CASGLVRFNTGELFF.

This sequence joins TRBV28 and TRBJ2-7; D not certain. The CDR3 loop spans 12 amino acids. Germline V gene lookup returns CDR1 MDHEN and CDR2 SYDVKM. V lost 4 bases and J 6 bases, leaving 10 bases between the germline ends. DNA for the CDR3: TGTGCCAGCAGTTCAAGAGATCCCGAGCAGTACTTC. This encodes CASSSRDPEQYF.

The chain joins TRBV7-3 to TRBJ2-7; perhaps TRBD1 as D (6 bases). The CDR3 loop spans 13 amino acids. From germline, CDR1 is SGHTA and CDR2 FQGTGA. The ends were cut back, 6 bases at V and 6 bases at J, with 15 bases in the middle. In nucleotides, the CDR3 is TGTGCCAGCAGGATTAGTGGGGGCAGCGAGCAGTACTTC. Its protein is CASRISGGSEQYF.

This chain joins TRBV5-1 and TRBJ2-1, with 7 bases fitting TRBD2. The germline V gene encodes CDR1 SGHRS and CDR2 YFSETQ. V was clipped by 2 bases and J by 3 bases; unmatched bases: 8. The length of the CDR3 is 16 residues. Here the CDR3 reads CASSLGRWEGYNEQFF. As DNA, the CDR3 is TGCGCCAGCAGCTTAGGTAGGTGGGAGGGCTACAATGAGCAGTTCTTC.

The V call is TRBV5-1, the J call TRBJ1-4; D is unclear. In germline, CDR1 is SGHRS, CDR2 YFSETQ. The CDR3 runs to 14 residues. V lost 4 bases to trimming and J lost 8 bases, with 15 bases between them. For the CDR3, the DNA is TGCGCCAGCAGCCCTGGACGACTCTACGAAAAACTGTTTTTT. Protein: CASSPGRLYEKLFF. The variable domain in full, with the rest retrieved from reference TRBV5-1 and TRBJ1-4, is KAGVTQTPRYLIKTRGQQVTLSCSPISGHRSVSWYQQTPGQGLQFLFEYFSETQRNKGNFPGRFSGRQFSNSRSEMNVSTLELGDSALYLCASSPGRLYEKLFFGSGTQLSVL.

The V gene is TRBV7-9, the J gene TRBJ2-3, with D unclear. The V and J ends lost 5 bases and 3 bases respectively, with 6 bases between them. This CDR3 contains 12 residues. Germline V gene lookup returns CDR1 SEHNR and CDR2 FQNEAQ (reference sequence). The CDR3 region has the DNA TGTGCCAGCAGCCTCGAAACAGATACGCAGTATTTT. It is translated as CASSLETDTQYF.

The rearrangement links TRBV6-6 to TRBJ1-3; perhaps TRBD1 as D (5 bases). Germline V gene sequence: CDR1 MNHNY, CDR2 SVGAGI (reference sequence). The CDR3 loop spans 15 amino acids. Trimming shortened V by 0 bases and J by 4 bases, and 10 bases separated the two germline ends. The CDR3 sequence: CASSYSGGDGNTIYF. The CDR3 region has the DNA TGTGCCAGCAGTTACTCGGGGGGGGACGGAAACACCATATATTTT.

This clone has only one observation. This chain joins TRBV7-9 and TRBJ1-2; TRBD1 matches 9 bases. Germline V gives CDR1 SEHNR, CDR2 FQNEAQ (reference sequence). The CDR3 contains 14 residues. Trimming cost V 5 bases and J 4 bases; bases outside gene matches: 5. CDR3 region: CASSSTTGGYGYTF. The CDR3 DNA reads as TGTGCCAGCAGCAGCACGACAGGGGGCTATGGCTACACCTTC.

This clone was seen more than once but under ten times. V is TRBV7-9 and J is TRBJ2-7; 9 bases agree with TRBD2. This CDR3 spans 14 amino acids. V gave up 7 bases and J gave up 7 bases; unmatched junction bases: 11. Germline V gene sequence: CDR1 SEHNR, CDR2 FQNEAQ (reference sequence). CDR3 region: CASNPGLAGPEQYF. The DNA of the CDR3 is TGTGCCAGCAACCCCGGGCTAGCGGGACCGGAGCAGTACTTC.